The text below deals with one T cell receptor beta chain. This sample is drawn from a study of T cell changes during pregnancy in multiple sclerosis. The V gene end was trimmed by 4 bases and the J gene end by 5 bases; junction bases not matched to a gene: 2. The CDR3 runs to 13 residues. Germline V gene lookup returns CDR1 SQVTM and CDR2 ANQGSEA. TCRdb's table, derived via immunoSEQ multiplex PCR, lists solely in-frame clones and lacks some. The table has some 70,000 clones, about 90% seen once. The V and J genes are TRBV29-1 and TRBJ2-3; 11 bases fit TRBD1. The sample in question was peripheral blood, obtained in the second trimester of pregnancy. This TCR was recovered from a female donor in good health, enrolled as a control in a pregnancy study. Here the CDR3 reads CSVGGTGGDTQYF. The CDR3 region has the DNA TGCAGCGTTGGAGGGACAGGGGGAGATACGCAGTATTTT.